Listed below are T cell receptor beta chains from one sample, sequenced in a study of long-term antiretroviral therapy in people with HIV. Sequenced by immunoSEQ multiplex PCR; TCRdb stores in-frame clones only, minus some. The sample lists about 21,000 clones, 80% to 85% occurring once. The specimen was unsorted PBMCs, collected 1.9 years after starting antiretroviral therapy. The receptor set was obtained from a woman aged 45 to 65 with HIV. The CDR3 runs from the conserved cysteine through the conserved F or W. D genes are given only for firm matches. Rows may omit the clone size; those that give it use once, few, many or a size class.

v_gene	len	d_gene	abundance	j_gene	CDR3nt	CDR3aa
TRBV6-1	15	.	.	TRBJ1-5	TGTGCCAGCAGTGACCTAGGGGTGTCGGGTCAGCCCCAGCATTTT	CASSDLGVSGQPQHF
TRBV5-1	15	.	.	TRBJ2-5	TGCGCCAGCAGCCCGAACCACTCAGGGAAAGAGACCCAGTACTTC	CASSPNHSGKETQYF
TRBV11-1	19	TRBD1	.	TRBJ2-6	TGTGCCAGCAGCATAACCCGGGACAGGGGTTGGTCTGGGGCCAACGTCCTGACTTTC	CASSITRDRGWSGANVLTF
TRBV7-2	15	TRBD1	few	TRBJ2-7	TGTGCCAGCAGCCCCCAACCCGGGACAGCGTACGAGCAGTACTTC	CASSPQPGTAYEQYF
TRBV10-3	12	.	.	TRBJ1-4	TGTGCCTCGAGGGAGGGAAATGAAAAACTGTTTTTT	CASREGNEKLFF
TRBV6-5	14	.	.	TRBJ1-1	TGTGCCAGCAGTTACGGGGGGGCCCGAGTTGAAGCTTTCTTT	CASSYGGARVEAFF
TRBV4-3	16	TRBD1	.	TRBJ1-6	TGCGCCAGCAGCCAAGGTAACAGGGGGCATCATTCACCCCTCCACTTT	CASSQGNRGHHSPLHF
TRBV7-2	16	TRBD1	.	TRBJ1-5	TGTGCCAGCAGCCCGCGACAGGGGGACGTAGGGCAGCCCCAGCATTTT	CASSPRQGDVGQPQHF
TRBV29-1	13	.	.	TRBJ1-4	TGCAGCGTTGCCCGGGGGAAGGGGGAAAAACTGTTTTTT	CSVARGKGEKLFF
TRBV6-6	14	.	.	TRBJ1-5	TGTGCCAGCAGTTCCGACAGGTTAGGACAGCCCCAGCATTTT	CASSSDRLGQPQHF
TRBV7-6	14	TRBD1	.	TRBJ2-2	TGTGCCAGCAGCCAGACAGGGGAGGCCGGGGAGCTGTTTTTT	CASSQTGEAGELFF
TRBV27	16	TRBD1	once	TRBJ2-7	TGTGCCAGCAGTTTAGTCGCCGGGACAGGGTCCTACGAGCAGTACTTC	CASSLVAGTGSYEQYF
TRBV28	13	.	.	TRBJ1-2	TGTGCCAGCAATGGTCCGGGGCCCTATGGCTACACCTTC	CASNGPGPYGYTF
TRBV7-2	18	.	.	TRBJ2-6	TGTGCCAGCAGCAAGGAGGGACCACTCGTAGCTGGGGCCAACGTCCTGACTTTC	CASSKEGPLVAGANVLTF
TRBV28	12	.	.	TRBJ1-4	TGTGCCAGCAGCCCTTACGGCGAAAAACTGTTTTTT	CASSPYGEKLFF
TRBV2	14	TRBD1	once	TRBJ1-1	TGTGCCAGCAGTCGTGGTGGGACAGGGGGCGAAGCTTTCTTT	CASSRGGTGGEAFF
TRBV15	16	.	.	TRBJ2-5	TGTGCCACCAGCACCCGAGGGGGGGGCCTGGGGGAGACCCAGTACTTC	CATSTRGGGLGETQYF
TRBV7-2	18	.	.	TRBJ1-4	TGTGCCAGCAGCTTAAGAGCTTCGGTCGCAGGCCGTAATGAAAAACTGTTTTTT	CASSLRASVAGRNEKLFF
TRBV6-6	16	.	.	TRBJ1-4	TGTGCCAGCAGTTACGGGGGGGCGGCATCAAATGAAAAACTGTTTTTT	CASSYGGAASNEKLFF
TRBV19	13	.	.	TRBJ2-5	TGTGCCAGTAGTACCGACTTGGAAGAGACCCAGTACTTC	CASSTDLEETQYF
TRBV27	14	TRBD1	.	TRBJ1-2	TGTGCCAGCAGTTTAGGGGACAGGAACTATGGCTACACCTTC	CASSLGDRNYGYTF
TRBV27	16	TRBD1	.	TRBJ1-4	TGTGCCAGCAGTTTGTTAGCCGGGACAGGTCTTGAAAAACTGTTTTTT	CASSLLAGTGLEKLFF
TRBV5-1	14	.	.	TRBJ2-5	TGCGCCAGCAGCCCGGCAGGGGGAGGGGAGACCCAGTACTTC	CASSPAGGGETQYF
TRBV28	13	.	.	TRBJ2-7	TGCGCCGCGGGGCAGGGGCTGACCTACGAGCAGTACTTC	CAAGQGLTYEQYF
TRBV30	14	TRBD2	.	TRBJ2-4	TGTGCCTGGATGGGGAGCGGGGACAAAAACATTCAGTACTTC	CAWMGSGDKNIQYF
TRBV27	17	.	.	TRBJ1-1	TGTGCCAGCAGTTTGAAACGGGGGGTTCTTTCGAACACTGAAGCTTTCTTT	CASSLKRGVLSNTEAFF
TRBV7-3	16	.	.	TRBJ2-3	TGTGCCAGCAGCTTAACCAGTGGGGGGCGCACAGATACGCAGTATTTT	CASSLTSGGRTDTQYF
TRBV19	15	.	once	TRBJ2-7	TGTGCCAGTAGTATCTCGAGCGCGAGCTCCTACGAGCAGTACTTC	CASSISSASSYEQYF
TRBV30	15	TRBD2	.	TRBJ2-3	TGTGCCTGGAGTCTGTCGGGGGGTCAGGTAGATACGCAGTATTTT	CAWSLSGGQVDTQYF
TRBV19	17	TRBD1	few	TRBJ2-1	TGTGCCAGTGGTAACCCTTGGGACAGGGATCCCTACAATGAGCAGTTCTTC	CASGNPWDRDPYNEQFF
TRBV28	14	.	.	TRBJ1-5	TGTGCCAGCAGTTTGTCGACACGCTCCCAGCCCCAGCATTTT	CASSLSTRSQPQHF
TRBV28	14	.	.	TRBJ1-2	TGTGCCAGCAGTTTACGTGGGAAACGCTATGGCTACACCTTC	CASSLRGKRYGYTF
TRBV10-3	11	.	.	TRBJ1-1	TGTGCCATCAGTGAGCGGAGTCAAGCTTTCTTT	CAISERSQAFF
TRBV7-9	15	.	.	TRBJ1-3	TGTGCCAGCAGCCGAGGGACCCCATCTGGAAACACCATATATTTT	CASSRGTPSGNTIYF
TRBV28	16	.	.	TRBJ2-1	TGTGCCAGCAGCTCAGGAGGAGGGGGGGTCCTATATGAGCAGTTCTTC	CASSSGGGGVLYEQFF
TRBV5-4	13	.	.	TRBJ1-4	TGTGCCAGCAGCTCCCAAAACAGGGAAAAACTGTTTTTT	CASSSQNREKLFF
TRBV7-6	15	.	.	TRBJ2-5	TGTGCCAGCAGCTTAGCGTGGAGGGGACCAGGGACCCAGTACTTC	CASSLAWRGPGTQYF
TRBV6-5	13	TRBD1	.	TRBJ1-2	TGTGCCAGCAGTTACCAGCGACAGGGGGTGCACACCTTC	CASSYQRQGVHTF
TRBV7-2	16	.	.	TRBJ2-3	TGTGCCAGCAGATACGGGGGGCCGAGGGGGACAGATACGCAGTATTTT	CASRYGGPRGTDTQYF
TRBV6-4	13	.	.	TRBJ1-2	TGTGCCAGCAGCTTGGGACAAAGCTATGGCTACACCTTC	CASSLGQSYGYTF
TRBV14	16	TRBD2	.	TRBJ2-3	TGTGCCAGCAGCCGCCTAACCCGGGGGGGCACAGATACGCAGTATTTT	CASSRLTRGGTDTQYF
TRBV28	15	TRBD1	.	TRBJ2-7	TGTGCCAGCACTACCACCGGGACAGTCTCTCTCGAGCAGTACTTC	CASTTTGTVSLEQYF
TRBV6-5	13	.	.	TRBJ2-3	TGTGCCAGCAGTTACCCGGGGTCAGATACGCAGTATTTT	CASSYPGSDTQYF
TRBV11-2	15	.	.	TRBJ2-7	TGTGCCAGCAGCCCGCGGCCGGGACTTTCCTACGAGCAGTACTTC	CASSPRPGLSYEQYF
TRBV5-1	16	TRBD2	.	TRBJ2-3	TGCGCCAGCAGCCGGCGGGGGGGCTTAAACACAGATACGCAGTATTTT	CASSRRGGLNTDTQYF
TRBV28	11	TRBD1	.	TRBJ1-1	TGTGCCAGCGGGGGGAAGGGGGCAGCTTTCTTT	CASGGKGAAFF
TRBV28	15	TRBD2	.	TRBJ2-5	TGTGCCTCGAGGATCGGGGGGGGGTTACAAGAGACCCAGTACTTC	CASRIGGGLQETQYF
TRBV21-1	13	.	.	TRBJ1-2	TGTGCCAGCTTCGAGGTTGTGGGTGATGGCTACACCTTC	CASFEVVGDGYTF
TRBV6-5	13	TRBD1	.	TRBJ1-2	TGTGCCAGCAGTTGGGGACAGGGAATCGGCTACACCTTC	CASSWGQGIGYTF
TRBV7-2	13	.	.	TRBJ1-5	TGTGCCAGCAGAAGAGACAGTTCTCAGCCCCAGCATTTT	CASRRDSSQPQHF
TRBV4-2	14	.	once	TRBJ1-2	TGTGCCAGCAGCCAAGATACGGCAGGGGACGGCTACACCTTC	CASSQDTAGDGYTF
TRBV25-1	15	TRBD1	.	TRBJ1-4	TGTGCCAGCAGTGAACTCGACAGGGTTAATGAAAAACTGTTTTTT	CASSELDRVNEKLFF
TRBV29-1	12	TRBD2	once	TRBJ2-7	TGCAGCGTACGGGGGGGGTCCTACGAGCAGTACTTC	CSVRGGSYEQYF
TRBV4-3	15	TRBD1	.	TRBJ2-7	TGCGCCAGCAGCCAAGAAGGACAGGGGACCCACGAGCAGTACTTC	CASSQEGQGTHEQYF
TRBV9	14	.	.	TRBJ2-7	TGTGCCAGCAGCCCTAAGCTTAGCTCCTACGAGCAGTACTTC	CASSPKLSSYEQYF
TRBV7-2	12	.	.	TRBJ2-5	TGTGCCAGCAGCTTAGTAAAGGAAACCCAGTACTTC	CASSLVKETQYF
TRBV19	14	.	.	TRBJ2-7	TGTGCCAGTTCGAACATTGACAGGTCCAACGAGCAGTACTTC	CASSNIDRSNEQYF
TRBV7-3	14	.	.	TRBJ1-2	TGTGCCAGCAGGCCCGGTGAATACGACTATGGCTACACCTTC	CASRPGEYDYGYTF
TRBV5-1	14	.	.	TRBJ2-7	TGCGCCAGCAGATCATATAGCGGCCACTACGAGCAGTACTTC	CASRSYSGHYEQYF
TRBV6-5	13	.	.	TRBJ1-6	TGTGCCAGCAGTTCCCGACAGAATTCACCCCTCCACTTT	CASSSRQNSPLHF